These T cell receptor beta chains were read from a single sample in a study of OX40 agonist ivuxolimab in advanced cancers. The repertoire was sequenced with immunoSEQ multiplex PCR; TCRdb's copy has only in-frame clones and lacks some. Of 70,000 or so clones listed, around nine tenths are singletons. Sample: CD4+ or CD8+ T cells sorted from blood, taken in a trial of the OX40 agonist ivuxolimab. Receptors were obtained from an adult with an advanced solid tumor such as melanoma, head and neck, liver or kidney cancer. CDR3s include the opening cysteine and the closing phenylalanine or tryptophan. The order of the fields is J gene, clone size, V gene, D gene, CDR3 protein, CDR3 DNA. D genes are given only for firm matches. Clone size is shown for a subset of rows, as once, few, many or a class of expanded clone.

TRBJ2-5 | . | TRBV5-5 | . | CASSRDLQETQYF | TGTGCCAGCAGCAGGGACTTACAAGAGACCCAGTACTTC
TRBJ1-4 | . | TRBV9 | . | CASSVVGGNEEKLFF | TGTGCCAGCAGCGTAGTAGGGGGAAATGAGGAAAAACTGTTTTTT
TRBJ1-1 | . | TRBV19 | . | CASSIPGPTNTEAFF | TGTGCCAGTAGTATCCCGGGACCGACGAACACTGAAGCTTTCTTT
TRBJ2-1 | . | TRBV15 | TRBD2 | CATSRVAGSYNEQFF | TGTGCCACCAGCAGGGTAGCGGGCTCCTACAATGAGCAGTTCTTC
TRBJ2-2 | once | TRBV27 | . | CASSPTRFLGGELFF | TGTGCCAGCAGCCCGACGCGGTTTCTGGGGGGGGAGCTGTTTTTT
TRBJ2-3 | once | TRBV6-5 | . | CASSYDTGTDTQYF | TGTGCCAGCAGTTATGACACTGGCACAGATACGCAGTATTTT
TRBJ2-4 | . | TRBV18 | TRBD2 | CASSPLGLAGGLAKNIQYF | TGTGCCAGCTCACCACTGGGGCTAGCGGGGGGACTAGCCAAAAACATTCAGTACTTC
TRBJ1-1 | . | TRBV2 | . | CASSEGTGAMNTEAFF | TGTGCCAGCAGTGAAGGCACGGGGGCGATGAACACTGAAGCTTTCTTT
TRBJ1-5 | . | TRBV7-2 | . | CASSPVVDANQPQHF | TGTGCCAGCAGCCCTGTTGTTGACGCGAATCAGCCCCAGCATTTT
TRBJ1-5 | . | TRBV28 | . | CASSLLRTGYSNQPQHF | TGTGCCAGCAGTTTACTCCGAACAGGCTATAGCAATCAGCCCCAGCATTTT
TRBJ2-3 | . | TRBV7-9 | . | CASSLDLGPDTQYF | TGTGCCAGCAGCTTAGACCTAGGGCCAGATACGCAGTATTTT
TRBJ2-5 | . | TRBV25-1 | . | CASSESYRIQETQYF | TGTGCCAGCAGTGAATCGTACAGGATACAAGAGACCCAGTACTTC
TRBJ2-5 | few | TRBV5-1 | . | CASSWGQRQETQYF | TGCGCCAGCAGCTGGGGCCAGCGGCAAGAGACCCAGTACTTC
TRBJ2-7 | . | TRBV10-2 | . | CASRAQSYEQYF | TGCGCCAGCAGGGCCCAATCCTACGAGCAGTACTTC
TRBJ2-3 | once | TRBV5-1 | TRBD2 | CASSPRAGDVEDTQYF | TGCGCCAGCAGCCCGAGAGCGGGGGACGTGGAAGATACGCAGTATTTT
TRBJ2-2 | . | TRBV27 | . | CASSLGLINLNTGELFF | TGTGCCAGCAGTTTAGGTCTCATCAACCTCAACACCGGGGAGCTGTTTTTT
TRBJ2-7 | . | TRBV7-6 | TRBD2 | CASRNTSGSIHEQYF | TGTGCCAGCAGGAATACTAGCGGGAGCATCCACGAGCAGTACTTC
TRBJ2-2 | . | TRBV30 | . | CAWSESLSGTGELFF | TGTGCCTGGAGTGAAAGTTTAAGTGGTACCGGGGAGCTGTTTTTT
TRBJ1-2 | once | TRBV6-5 | . | CASRKTENYGYTF | TGTGCCAGCAGAAAAACAGAGAACTATGGCTACACCTTC
TRBJ2-1 | . | TRBV28 | . | CASSSAGGATHEQFF | TGTGCCAGCAGTTCAGCAGGGGGGGCTACCCATGAGCAGTTCTTC
TRBJ2-2 | . | TRBV5-1 | . | CASSFQGNTGELFF | TGCGCCAGCAGCTTTCAGGGCAACACCGGGGAGCTGTTTTTT
TRBJ1-4 | . | TRBV7-2 | TRBD1 | CASSFSSDRGDEKLFF | TGTGCCAGCAGCTTCTCCTCTGACAGGGGGGATGAAAAACTGTTTTTT
TRBJ2-7 | . | TRBV7-3 | . | CASSLNPRYEQYF | TGTGCCAGCAGCTTAAACCCCCGGTACGAGCAGTACTTC
TRBJ1-2 | . | TRBV29-1 | . | CSVEKATYGYTF | TGCAGCGTTGAGAAAGCGACCTATGGCTACACCTTC
TRBJ1-5 | . | TRBV27 | . | CASSPAAGLGGNQPQHF | TGTGCCAGCAGTCCGGCCGCGGGTTTAGGAGGCAATCAGCCCCAGCATTTT
TRBJ2-3 | . | TRBV13 | TRBD2 | CASSLRGGVSDTQYF | TGTGCCAGCAGCTTACGCGGGGGGGTTTCAGATACGCAGTATTTT
TRBJ2-3 | . | TRBV9 | TRBD1 | CASSRRQGGFLDTQYF | TGTGCCAGCAGCCGAAGACAGGGTGGTTTTTTGGATACGCAGTATTTT
TRBJ2-1 | . | TRBV7-2 | . | CASSLEFGQGNNEQFF | TGTGCCAGCAGCTTAGAGTTCGGTCAGGGCAACAATGAGCAGTTCTTC
TRBJ2-2 | . | TRBV7-2 | TRBD2 | CASSLVLAGGTGELFF | TGTGCCAGCAGCTTAGTCCTAGCGGGGGGCACCGGGGAGCTGTTTTTT
TRBJ2-1 | . | TRBV11-2 | . | CASSFLGAGYNEQFF | TGTGCCAGCAGCTTTCTGGGGGCGGGGTACAATGAGCAGTTCTTC
TRBJ2-3 | . | TRBV10-2 | . | CASGAEWTTQYF | TGCGCCAGCGGGGCCGAATGGACGACGCAGTATTTT
TRBJ2-1 | . | TRBV7-9 | TRBD2 | CASSLLLAGDNEQFF | TGTGCCAGCAGCTTATTACTAGCGGGAGACAATGAGCAGTTCTTC
TRBJ1-2 | . | TRBV5-1 | . | CASSLTGLDGYTF | TGCGCCAGCAGCTTGACAGGTTTAGATGGCTACACCTTC
TRBJ2-7 | . | TRBV7-9 | . | CASSLAGTETYEQYF | TGTGCCAGCAGCTTAGCGGGGACGGAGACCTACGAGCAGTACTTC
TRBJ2-5 | . | TRBV5-1 | . | CASSLVPQETQYF | TGCGCCAGCAGCTTGGTCCCACAAGAGACCCAGTACTTC
TRBJ2-5 | . | TRBV2 | . | CASSEGLYQETQYF | TGTGCCAGCAGTGAAGGGCTGTACCAAGAGACCCAGTACTTC
TRBJ1-1 | once | TRBV7-7 | TRBD1 | CASSLDRGTEAFF | TGTGCTAGCAGCTTGGACAGGGGCACTGAAGCTTTCTTT
TRBJ1-2 | . | TRBV19 | . | CASSIGGSSNYGYTF | TGTGCCAGTAGTATCGGAGGGTCCAGTAACTATGGCTACACCTTC
TRBJ1-4 | . | TRBV30 | TRBD1 | CAWAGQGTEKLFF | TGTGCCTGGGCGGGACAGGGGACTGAAAAACTGTTTTTT
TRBJ1-1 | once | TRBV9 | TRBD1 | CASSATGGWGNTEAFF | TGTGCCAGCAGCGCGACAGGGGGCTGGGGGAACACTGAAGCTTTCTTT
TRBJ1-2 | . | TRBV28 | TRBD1 | CASSSAGTGDGYGYTF | TGTGCCAGCAGTTCCGCCGGGACAGGGGATGGCTATGGCTACACCTTC
TRBJ2-1 | . | TRBV2 | . | CASSEAQRWDEQFF | TGTGCCAGCAGTGAAGCCCAGCGCTGGGATGAGCAGTTCTTC
TRBJ1-3 | . | TRBV19 | TRBD1 | CASIRDRGRNSGNTIYF | TGTGCCAGTATCCGGGACAGGGGACGAAATAGTGGAAACACCATATATTTT
TRBJ1-6 | . | TRBV5-1 | . | CASSLVSTGKEALHF | TGCGCCAGCAGCTTGGTTAGTACGGGCAAAGAGGCCCTCCACTTT
TRBJ2-7 | . | TRBV19 | TRBD2 | CASSQGLAGVEQYF | TGTGCCAGTAGTCAAGGACTAGCGGGAGTCGAGCAGTACTTC
TRBJ2-7 | . | TRBV6-5 | TRBD2 | CASKTSGSSYEQYF | TGTGCCAGCAAGACTAGCGGGTCCTCCTACGAGCAGTACTTC